A selection of T cell receptor beta chains follows, all from one sample in a study of PD-1 blockade in classical Hodgkin lymphoma. Clones were sequenced by immunoSEQ multiplex PCR, and TCRdb holds only the in-frame ones, with some missing. Of 50,000 to 75,000 clones listed, 80% to 90% are singletons. Sequencing was performed on peripheral blood mononuclear cells (PBMCs), taken at baseline. These receptors all stem from a human donor with classical Hodgkin lymphoma. Each CDR3 is given with its conserved first and last residue. A D gene is named only where the DNA matches it firmly. Only some rows state a clone size, as once, few, many or a class for expanded clones.

J gene | D gene | V gene | clone size | CDR3 protein | CDR3 DNA
TRBJ2-3 | TRBD1 | TRBV5-1 | NA | CASSLSAGGSTDTQYF | TGCGCCAGCAGCTTGTCCGCAGGGGGTTCCACAGATACGCAGTATTTT
TRBJ1-1 | NA | TRBV18 | NA | CASSPGAQGSGNTEAFF | TGTGCCAGCTCACCCGGCGCCCAGGGATCAGGGAACACTGAAGCTTTCTTT
TRBJ2-1 | NA | TRBV25-1 | NA | CASSEGIMWANEQFF | TGTGCCAGCAGTGAAGGAATCATGTGGGCCAATGAGCAGTTCTTC
TRBJ2-3 | TRBD1 | TRBV5-1 | NA | CASSSGQQHTDTQYF | TGCGCCAGCAGCTCGGGACAGCAACACACAGATACGCAGTATTTT
TRBJ2-3 | NA | TRBV4-2 | NA | CASSPRWPGVDTQYF | TGTGCCAGCAGCCCCCGGTGGCCCGGTGTAGATACGCAGTATTTT
TRBJ1-2 | TRBD1 | TRBV27 | NA | CASSRKFDRGDYGYTF | TGTGCCAGCAGTCGAAAATTCGACAGGGGGGACTATGGCTACACCTTC
TRBJ2-1 | TRBD2 | TRBV5-4 | NA | CASSLFGIGTSVYNEQFF | TGTGCCAGCAGCTTATTTGGCATCGGGACTAGTGTTTACAATGAGCAGTTCTTC
TRBJ2-1 | TRBD1 | TRBV7-9 | NA | CASSSGQVGGWSGEQFF | TGTGCCAGCAGCTCAGGACAGGTCGGAGGCTGGTCGGGTGAGCAGTTCTTC
TRBJ2-7 | TRBD1 | TRBV28 | once | CASRRTGGEQYF | TGTGCCAGCAGGCGGACAGGGGGCGAGCAGTACTTC
TRBJ2-5 | NA | TRBV5-4 | NA | CASSLGGPQETQYF | TGTGCCAGCAGTCTGGGGGGCCCCCAGGAGACCCAGTACTTC
TRBJ1-1 | NA | TRBV7-8 | once | CASSQLPNTEAFF | TGTGCCAGCAGCCAACTACCGAACACTGAAGCTTTCTTT
TRBJ2-3 | NA | TRBV7-2 | NA | CASSLKLKGSDTQYF | TGTGCCAGCAGCCTTAAGTTGAAGGGCTCAGATACGCAGTATTTT
TRBJ1-2 | NA | TRBV5-1 | NA | CASSLGFGEALYGYTF | TGCGCCAGCAGCTTGGGATTCGGGGAGGCTCTTTATGGCTACACCTTC
TRBJ2-7 | NA | TRBV7-9 | NA | CASSVGYEQYF | TGTGCCAGCAGCGTGGGTTACGAGCAGTACTTC
TRBJ1-1 | NA | TRBV29-1 | NA | CSVENTHETEAFF | TGCAGCGTTGAAAATACACATGAGACTGAAGCTTTCTTT
TRBJ2-3 | NA | TRBV7-9 | NA | CASSAGGYTDTQYF | TGTGCCAGCAGCGCAGGGGGGTACACAGATACGCAGTATTTT
TRBJ1-5 | TRBD1 | TRBV6-1 | NA | CASHSLRDSYQPQHF | TGTGCCAGCCACTCCCTCCGGGACAGCTATCAGCCCCAGCATTTT
TRBJ2-5 | NA | TRBV30 | NA | CAWRGLVLETQYF | TGTGCCTGGAGAGGATTGGTCTTGGAGACCCAGTACTTC
TRBJ2-1 | NA | TRBV7-9 | NA | CASSKTGMYYNEQFF | TGTGCCAGCAGCAAAACAGGAATGTACTACAATGAGCAGTTCTTC
TRBJ2-1 | NA | TRBV28 | NA | CATGYNEQFF | TGTGCCACCGGATACAATGAGCAGTTCTTC
TRBJ2-7 | NA | TRBV27 | NA | CASSFAAYEQYF | TGTGCCAGCAGTTTCGCAGCATACGAGCAGTACTTC
TRBJ2-2 | NA | TRBV6-6 | NA | CASSPQGADTGELFF | TGTGCCAGCAGTCCACAGGGAGCGGACACCGGGGAGCTGTTTTTT